These T cell receptor beta chains were read from a single sample in a study of blood T cell repertoires in COVID-19. Libraries were prepared by immunoSEQ multiplex PCR; TCRdb keeps only in-frame clonotypes and omits some of them. Here the sample spans 100,000 or so clones, less than 90% being singletons. The specimen was peripheral blood. The receptor source for this set is a man aged 25-40 years in a cohort sampled during active COVID-19. The CDR3 runs from the conserved cysteine through the conserved F or W. The D gene is left open where the match is weak. Clone sizes are given selectively: once, few, many, or a class where the clone is expanded.

V	D	size	J	CDR3	DNA
TRBV7-7	NA	NA	TRBJ2-5	CASSLGAQETQYF	TGTGCCAGCAGCTTGGGCGCCCAAGAGACCCAGTACTTC
TRBV21-1	NA	NA	TRBJ2-5	CASSEPGLAGTQETQYF	TGTGCCAGCAGCGAACCGGGACTAGCGGGGACACAAGAGACCCAGTACTTC
TRBV19	NA	NA	TRBJ1-2	CASSPGGAGGYTF	TGTGCTAGTAGTCCGGGGGGCGCAGGCGGCTACACCTTC
TRBV7-3	TRBD2	once	TRBJ2-5	CASSILAGGIETQYF	TGTGCCAGCAGCATTTTAGCGGGGGGGATCGAGACCCAGTACTTC
TRBV27	NA	once	TRBJ2-7	CASSSLQTPNYEQYF	TGTGCCAGCAGTTCCCTCCAGACACCTAACTACGAGCAGTACTTC
TRBV12-5	TRBD1	NA	TRBJ1-1	CASGLTRGPGHTEAFF	TGTGCTAGTGGTTTGACAAGGGGGCCCGGGCACACTGAAGCTTTCTTT
TRBV4-2	NA	NA	TRBJ2-7	CASSQDLTQGLEQYF	TGTGCCAGCAGCCAAGATCTTACCCAGGGCCTCGAGCAGTACTTC
TRBV14	NA	few	TRBJ1-3	CASSQGSGNTIYF	TGTGCCAGCAGCCAAGGGAGCGGGAACACCATATATTTT
TRBV6-4	NA	NA	TRBJ2-3	CASSDEADTQYF	TGTGCCAGCAGTGACGAGGCAGATACGCAGTATTTT
TRBV19	NA	NA	TRBJ1-5	CASRGSGGRQPQHF	TGTGCCAGTAGGGGGTCGGGGGGCCGTCAGCCCCAGCATTTT
TRBV24-1	TRBD2	NA	TRBJ2-1	CATRPAGGRNNEQFF	TGTGCCACCCGTCCGGCGGGCGGGAGAAACAATGAGCAGTTCTTC
TRBV10-3	TRBD2	NA	TRBJ2-1	CAISELTGGPNEQFF	TGTGCCATCAGTGAGTTAACGGGGGGGCCGAATGAGCAGTTCTTC
TRBV2	NA	NA	TRBJ2-2	CASRNDRDVNTGELFF	TGTGCCAGCAGGAACGACAGAGACGTGAACACCGGGGAGCTGTTTTTT
TRBV28	NA	NA	TRBJ1-6	CASSLPGGASYNSPLHF	TGTGCCAGCAGTTTACCTGGGGGGGCGAGCTATAATTCACCCCTCCACTTT
TRBV2	TRBD1	few	TRBJ2-2	CASSSTGQGPNGELFF	TGTGCCAGCAGCTCCACGGGACAGGGGCCGAACGGGGAGCTGTTTTTT
TRBV3-1/TRBV3-2	NA	NA	TRBJ1-1	CASSQRGRGGTEAFF	TGTGCCAGCAGCCAACGGGGGAGGGGAGGTACTGAAGCTTTCTTT
TRBV12-3/TRBV12-4	NA	NA	TRBJ2-5	CASSFKETQYF	TGTGCCAGCAGTTTTAAAGAGACCCAGTACTTC
TRBV29-1	NA	NA	TRBJ1-1	CSVRKGRNTEAFF	TGCAGCGTCAGAAAGGGGCGGAACACTGAAGCTTTCTTT
TRBV11-2	TRBD1	NA	TRBJ2-2	CASSPLLGQGAGELFF	TGTGCCAGCAGCCCGCTCCTGGGACAGGGGGCCGGGGAGCTGTTTTTT
TRBV5-4	NA	NA	TRBJ2-3	CASSLARQQRTDTQYF	TGTGCCAGCAGCTTGGCCCGTCAACAGCGCACAGATACGCAGTATTTT
TRBV25-1	NA	once	TRBJ2-1	CASSEPGSSYNEQFF	TGTGCCAGCAGTGAGCCGGGTAGCTCCTACAATGAGCAGTTCTTC
TRBV7-9	TRBD1	NA	TRBJ1-4	CASSLGGQANEKLFF	TGTGCCAGCAGCTTAGGGGGACAGGCTAATGAAAAACTGTTTTTT
TRBV18	NA	NA	TRBJ1-5	CASSPPNQPQHF	TGTGCCAGCTCACCTCCGAATCAGCCCCAGCATTTT
TRBV19	TRBD2	NA	TRBJ2-1	CASSIGGTSGSSYNEQFF	TGTGCCAGTAGTATAGGGGGGACTAGCGGTAGCTCCTACAATGAGCAGTTCTTC
TRBV6-5	TRBD1	NA	TRBJ2-1	CASSPGQAYNEQFF	TGTGCCAGCAGCCCAGGACAGGCCTACAATGAGCAGTTCTTC
TRBV5-1	NA	NA	TRBJ2-2	CASSLVPSGQQNTGELFF	TGCGCCAGCAGCTTGGTTCCCTCGGGACAACAGAACACCGGGGAGCTGTTTTTT
TRBV15	NA	NA	TRBJ2-1	CATSRGSGSYNEQFF	TGTGCCACCAGCAGAGGTAGCGGCTCCTACAATGAGCAGTTCTTC
TRBV6-5	TRBD2	NA	TRBJ2-7	CASSYLAGGSYEQYF	TGTGCCAGCAGTTACCTCGCGGGGGGGTCCTACGAGCAGTACTTC
TRBV4-3	NA	NA	TRBJ1-4	CASSQEVGGLTVQSEKLFF	TGCGCCAGCAGCCAAGAAGTCGGAGGGTTAACGGTCCAAAGTGAAAAACTGTTTTTT
TRBV28	NA	NA	TRBJ1-1	CASNAGGQEGNTEAFF	TGTGCCAGCAACGCGGGAGGTCAAGAAGGGAACACTGAAGCTTTCTTT
TRBV9	TRBD2	NA	TRBJ2-7	CASSPRQRAGVNEQYF	TGTGCCAGCAGCCCGCGCCAAAGAGCGGGGGTTAACGAGCAGTACTTC
TRBV15	NA	NA	TRBJ1-2	CATSRDHSANYGYTF	TGTGCCACCAGCAGAGATCATTCAGCTAACTATGGCTACACCTTC
TRBV10-3	NA	NA	TRBJ2-7	CATRDTSYEQYF	TGTGCCACTCGGGACACCTCCTACGAGCAGTACTTC
TRBV19	TRBD1	NA	TRBJ1-1	CASSKDREAVEAFF	TGTGCCAGTAGTAAGGACAGGGAGGCGGTTGAAGCTTTCTTT
TRBV7-9	NA	NA	TRBJ2-5	CASSLGSGGETQYF	TGTGCCAGCAGCTTAGGGTCTGGGGGCGAGACCCAGTACTTC
TRBV6-5	NA	NA	TRBJ2-2	CASSLAGPVLVGELFF	TGTGCCAGCAGTTTGGCGGGCCCTGTCTTAGTCGGGGAGCTGTTTTTT
TRBV3-1/TRBV3-2	NA	NA	TRBJ2-7	CASSPSTSGFHEQYF	TGTGCCAGCAGCCCATCAACATCGGGGTTTCACGAGCAGTACTTC
TRBV19	TRBD1	NA	TRBJ1-1	CASSQHRDSTKNTEAFF	TGTGCCAGTAGTCAACACCGGGACAGTACTAAGAACACTGAAGCTTTCTTT
TRBV3-1/TRBV3-2	NA	NA	TRBJ2-2	CASSQVDKYTGELFF	TGTGCCAGCAGCCAAGTGGACAAATACACCGGGGAGCTGTTTTTT
TRBV18	NA	NA	TRBJ2-5	CASSGGTQETQYF	TGTGCCAGCTCCGGCGGGACCCAAGAGACCCAGTACTTC
TRBV30	NA	NA	TRBJ2-7	CAWRRTPSYEQYF	TGTGCCTGGAGAAGAACTCCCTCCTACGAGCAGTACTTC
TRBV20-1	NA	once	TRBJ2-7	CSAWTGTEQYF	TGCAGTGCTTGGACGGGAACCGAGCAGTACTTC
TRBV3-1/TRBV3-2	TRBD2	NA	TRBJ2-3	CASSQETSGGARGTQYF	TGTGCCAGCAGCCAAGAGACTAGCGGGGGGGCCCGGGGTACGCAGTATTTT
TRBV29-1	NA	NA	TRBJ2-7	CSAGQGYEQYF	TGCAGCGCGGGTCAGGGCTACGAGCAGTACTTC
TRBV14	NA	NA	TRBJ1-1	CASSQRTRNTEAFF	TGTGCCAGCAGCCAAAGGACAAGGAACACTGAAGCTTTCTTT
TRBV7-2	TRBD2	once	TRBJ2-3	CASSLRGGLDTQYF	TGTGCCAGCAGCTTACGGGGGGGGCTAGATACGCAGTATTTT
TRBV7-8	NA	NA	TRBJ2-7	CASSSGGRSYEQYF	TGTGCCAGCAGCTCCGGCGGGCGTTCCTACGAGCAGTACTTC
TRBV5-1	NA	NA	TRBJ1-1	CASSAGVNTEAFF	TGCGCCAGCAGCGCGGGAGTGAACACTGAAGCTTTCTTT
TRBV7-2	NA	NA	TRBJ2-3	CASSISPADTQYF	TGTGCCAGCAGTATAAGCCCGGCAGATACGCAGTATTTT
TRBV10-2	NA	few	TRBJ2-1	CASSEASSYNEQFF	TGCGCCAGCAGTGAGGCGAGCTCCTACAATGAGCAGTTCTTC
TRBV25-1	NA	NA	TRBJ2-5	CASSDRVWGEETQYF	TGTGCCAGCAGTGACAGGGTTTGGGGTGAAGAGACCCAGTACTTC
TRBV6-2/TRBV6-3	NA	NA	TRBJ2-5	CASSYSNLRGTQETQYF	TGTGCCAGCAGTTACTCGAACTTACGGGGGACCCAAGAGACCCAGTACTTC
TRBV6-6	TRBD1	NA	TRBJ1-1	CASSYGTGATKMAFF	TGTGCCAGCAGTTACGGGACAGGGGCAACGAAAATGGCTTTCTTT
TRBV28	NA	NA	TRBJ2-5	CASRPRGNGETQYF	TGTGCCAGCCGACCCCGGGGAAACGGGGAGACCCAGTACTTC
TRBV28	TRBD2	few	TRBJ2-1	CASSAGTSEINEQFF	TGTGCCAGCAGCGCCGGGACTAGCGAAATCAATGAGCAGTTCTTC
TRBV11-2	TRBD1	NA	TRBJ2-5	CASSRGQGETQYF	TGTGCCAGCAGCCGCGGACAGGGTGAGACCCAGTACTTC
TRBV30	NA	NA	TRBJ1-2	CARSDNYGYTF	TGTGCCCGGTCGGACAATTATGGCTACACCTTC
TRBV3-1/TRBV3-2	NA	NA	TRBJ1-2	CASSQANNYGYTF	TGTGCCAGCAGCCAAGCCAATAACTATGGCTACACCTTC
TRBV5-1	TRBD1	NA	TRBJ1-1	CASSLQGGGNTEAFF	TGCGCCAGCAGCTTACAGGGGGGAGGGAACACTGAAGCTTTCTTT
TRBV3-1/TRBV3-2	NA	NA	TRBJ1-1	CASSPGTQRYTEAFF	TGTGCCAGCAGCCCGGGGACTCAACGCTACACTGAAGCTTTCTTT